The 13 T cell receptor beta chains reported below all come from one sample, sequenced in a study of beta chain features in type 1 diabetes. Whole-study results and caveats: Patients with Type 1 diabetes showed moderately but significantly shorter TCRB CDR3s in all four CD4+ subsets.

Expressed TCRB transcripts were sequenced because the isolated RNA had all been reverse transcribed beforehand. The protocol was immunoSEQ multiplex PCR, while the TCRdb copy is restricted to in-frame clones and leaves out a portion. Here the sample spans roughly 150,000 clones, 10% being singletons. The antigens for these receptors are not known. Sequenced input: central memory CD4+ T cells from blood. The receptors stem from a man aged 30-40 years with type 1 diabetes.

This chain uses TRBV30 with TRBJ1-5; D remains unclear. V gave up 0 bases and J gave up 2 bases, with 8 bases separating them. The CDR3 has 14 amino acids. Germline CDR1 reads GTSNPN; CDR2 reads SVGIG (reference sequence). CDR3 sequence (DNA): TGTGCCTGGAGTGTTATGGGAGGCAATCAGCCCCAGCATTTT. This sequence encodes CAWSVMGGNQPQHF.

There are a few counts of this clone. The CDR3 DNA follows: TGTGCCAGCACCGCGGGGGCTGGGGCCAACGTCCTGACTTTC. Residues: CASTAGAGANVLTF. The chain carries TRBV4-2 and TRBJ2-6; 7 nucleotides match TRBD2. CDR1 and CDR2 (germline): LGHNA, YNFKEQ. This CDR3 is built from 14 residues. V was clipped by 7 bases and J by 2 bases; unmatched bases: 2.

The chain employs TRBV7-2 and TRBJ2-2, with D maybe TRBD2 (6 bases). The length of the CDR3 is 15 residues. Germline CDR1 is SGHTA and CDR2 is FQGNSA. Between the trimmed V and J ends, which lost 4 bases and 4 bases, there was a span of 13 bases. Written as DNA, the CDR3 is TGTGCCAGCAGCTCTGCCCAACTAGCCACCGGGGAGCTGTTTTTT. This codes for CASSSAQLATGELFF.

The V call is TRBV19, the J call TRBJ1-1; TRBD1 is a possible D gene (6 bases). V gave up 6 bases and J gave up 0 bases, with 17 bases separating them. Germline-derived CDR1 and CDR2 are LNHDA and SQIVND (reference sequence). The CDR3 sequence is 16 residues long. The CDR3, as DNA: TGTGCCAGTAGGAGCTCGGGGACAAGGCTGAACACTGAAGCTTTCTTT. This encodes CASRSSGTRLNTEAFF.

The chain recombines TRBV11-3 with TRBJ2-1; 8 positions agree with TRBD2. The germline V gene has CDR1 SGHNT and CDR2 YENEEA. The V gene end was trimmed by 10 bases and the J gene end by 4 bases; junction bases not matched to a gene: 9. The CDR3 covers 14 residues. The CDR3 spells CATSGREVYNEQFF. CDR3 bases: TGTGCCACCAGTGGGCGGGAGGTATACAATGAGCAGTTCTTC. Combining the CDR3 with reference TRBV11-3 and TRBJ2-1 gives the whole variable domain EAGVVQSPRYKIIEKKQPVAFWCNPISGHNTLYWYLQNLGQGPELLIRYENEEAVDDSQLPKDRFSAERLKGVDSTLKIQPAELGDSAVYLCATSGREVYNEQFFGPGTRLTVL.

CDR3 amino acids: CASSDRTFPNTEAFF. As DNA, the CDR3 is TGTGCCAGTTCGGACAGGACTTTTCCGAACACTGAAGCTTTCTTT. This chain connects TRBV19 to TRBJ1-1, with 7 nucleotides matching TRBD1. V lost 8 bases to trimming and J lost 1 base; unmatched junction nucleotides: 10. This CDR3 has 15 amino acids. Germline V gene data show CDR1 as LNHDA and CDR2 as SQIVND (reference sequence).

This clone was seen a few times. V is TRBV6-5 and J is TRBJ2-1; 7 bases are shared with TRBD2. The germline CDR1 and CDR2 sequences are MNHEY and SVGAGI. The CDR3 has 14 amino acids. The V and J ends lost 4 bases and 4 bases, in that order; junction bases with no gene match: 4. The CDR3 reads CASSSGTTYNEQFF. As DNA, the CDR3 is TGTGCCAGCAGTTCCGGGACTACATACAATGAGCAGTTCTTC.

The chain recombines TRBV14 with TRBJ2-4; 8 bases agree with TRBD1. The CDR3 sequence is 15 residues long. Germline-derived CDR1 and CDR2 are SGHDN and FVKESK. The trim removed 4 bases at V and 6 bases at J, leaving 8 bases unmatched. CDR3 sequence (DNA): TGTGCCAGCAGCCCCGGACAGGGCCGAACAAACATTCAGTACTTC. Its protein product is CASSPGQGRTNIQYF.

The CDR3 spells CSVVGGETQYF. CDR3 nucleotides: TGCAGCGTTGTTGGGGGGGAGACCCAGTACTTC. This chain joins TRBV29-1 and TRBJ2-5, with D possibly matching TRBD2 (6 bases). Germline CDR1 SQVTM, CDR2 ANQGSEA. The CDR3 loop spans 11 amino acids. V was trimmed by 4 bases and J by 5 bases, leaving 8 bases between them.

V and J are TRBV9 and TRBJ2-7; a weak D match, TRBD1 (6 bases). V dropped 3 bases and J dropped 1 base, with 14 bases sitting between them. The CDR3 runs 15 residues. Germline-derived CDR1 and CDR2 are SGDLS and YYNGEE. This CDR3 is CASSAKQDSSYEQYF. DNA of the CDR3: TGTGCCAGCAGCGCAAAGCAGGACAGTTCCTACGAGCAGTACTTC.

This clone was observed a handful of times. V is TRBV28 and J is TRBJ2-1, with unresolved D. CDR3 length: 15 amino acids. The germline V gene has CDR1 MDHEN and CDR2 SYDVKM. V was shortened by 6 bases and J by 6 bases, with 18 bases between the two germline ends. The CDR3 DNA follows: TGTGCCAGCAGCATCTCCCCTCGCGCCGTCAATGAGCAGTTCTTC. Translated, it gives CASSISPRAVNEQFF. Full variable domain (missing parts from reference TRBV28 and TRBJ2-1): DVKVTQSSRYLVKRTGEKVFLECVQDMDHENMFWYRQDPGLGLRLIYFSYDVKMKEKGDIPEGYSVSREKKERFSLILESASTNQTSMYLCASSISPRAVNEQFFGPGTRLTVL.

This clone has just a few counts. This chain joins TRBV27 and TRBJ2-7, with 8 bases matching TRBD1. The CDR3 is 15 amino acids. Germline V gives CDR1 MNHEY, CDR2 SMNVEV (reference sequence). After removal of 8 bases from V and 1 base from J, the junction contained 10 bases not matched to a gene. The CDR3 region is CASRGRGLGSYEQYF. CDR3 DNA: TGTGCCAGCCGAGGCAGGGGGCTTGGTTCCTACGAGCAGTACTTC.

The rearrangement joins TRBV11-1 to TRBJ2-7; 7 positions agree with TRBD2. Per the germline V gene, CDR1 is SGHAT and CDR2 is FQDESV (reference sequence). The CDR3 is made up of 14 amino acids. Trimming took 5 bases from V and 2 from J; bases not matched to a gene: 6. CDR3 protein: CASSRRGSAYEQYF. The CDR3 DNA is TGTGCCAGCAGCCGCCGCGGGAGCGCCTACGAGCAGTACTTC.